The 16 T cell receptor beta chains in this list originate from one sample, sequenced in a study of shared clonotypes between healthy human individuals. Measured with immunoSEQ multiplex PCR; TCRdb has only the in-frame clones, and not every one. The table records 850,000 to 1,100,000 clones, roughly 80% of them present only once. The sample consisted of memory CD4+ T cells from PBMCs. This sample's subset: CD45RA-negative fraction. The receptor source for this set is a man aged 18 to 35 in good health. Some clones in this sample may be carry-over from other donors' samples.

V is TRBV6-5 and J is TRBJ1-1, with D possibly being TRBD1 (5 bases). The CDR3 is 13 residues long. Trimming removed 7 bases at V and 9 bases at J, with 18 bases between. From germline, CDR1 is MNHEY and CDR2 SVGAGI. CDR3 protein: CASTTLRGRQAFF. CDR3 DNA sequence: TGTGCCAGCACTACGCTTAGGGGACGTCAAGCTTTCTTT.

The genes are TRBV6-1 and TRBJ1-2; D is possibly TRBD1 (6 bases). Germline CDR1 is MNHNS and CDR2 is SASEGT. Trimming shortened V by 3 bases and J by 2 bases, and 16 bases separated the two germline ends. This CDR3 comprises 16 residues. The CDR3 loop reads CASSENNRALNYGYTF. DNA for the CDR3: TGTGCCAGCAGTGAGAATAACAGGGCTTTAAACTATGGCTACACCTTC.

In regard to this clone: Other DNA sequences of this sample code for an identical CDR3. The rearrangement joins TRBV18 to TRBJ2-5; TRBD1 agrees at 9 bases. CDR1 KGHSH and CDR2 LQKENI come from the germline V gene. V lost 3 bases and J lost 2; bases outside the gene matches: 4. The CDR3 sequence is 15 residues long. The CDR3 here is CASSPRQGGQETQYF. The CDR3 DNA sequence: TGTGCCAGCTCACCCCGACAGGGGGGACAAGAGACCCAGTACTTC.

The chain links TRBV30 to TRBJ2-7; D is unclear. Germline CDR1 is GTSNPN and CDR2 is SVGIG (reference sequence). Trimming shortened V by 1 base and J by 6 bases, and 10 bases separated the two germline ends. CDR3 length: 12 residues. The CDR3 region is CAWSDNRGEQYF. The DNA for the CDR3 is TGTGCCTGGAGTGATAACCGTGGCGAGCAGTACTTC.

The sample holds one count of this clone. Written as DNA, the CDR3 is TGCGCCAGCAGCTTGGTGGTCCCGCCCGTAGCTGATACGCAGTATTTT. Translating it yields CASSLVVPPVADTQYF. J is TRBJ2-3 and V is TRBV5-1, with D unresolved. Germline V gene sequence: CDR1 SGHRS, CDR2 YFSETQ. The CDR3 consists of 16 residues. V dropped 0 bases and J dropped 6 bases, with 17 bases sitting between them.

The sample holds one count of this clone. The chain uses TRBV19 and TRBJ1-3; D is uncertain. CDR1 LNHDA and CDR2 SQIVND come from the germline V gene (reference sequence). Trimming removed 4 bases from V and 3 bases from J, with 13 bases in between. The CDR3 extends over 15 amino acids. The CDR3 sequence: CASSTWDGSGNTIYF. DNA of the CDR3: TGTGCCAGTAGTACCTGGGATGGGAGTGGAAACACCATATATTTT.

This clone was counted a few times. This chain joins TRBV5-1 and TRBJ2-2; 11 nucleotides agree with TRBD2. J gave up 6 bases and V 8 bases, and 6 bases lay outside the gene matches. The CDR3 is 14 amino acids. Germline V gene sequence: CDR1 SGHRS, CDR2 YFSETQ. CDR3 DNA sequence: TGCGCCAGTCTAGCGGGAGGTAGCGCCGGGGAGCTGTTTTTT. Translating gives CASLAGGSAGELFF.

The rearrangement links TRBV7-9 to TRBJ1-5; 8 bases are a match to TRBD1. CDR3 size: 15 residues. Germline lookup yields CDR1 SEHNR and CDR2 FQNEAQ (reference sequence). V gave up 3 bases and J gave up 7 bases; unmatched junction bases: 8. CDR3: CASSLGWTGTQPQHF. In nucleotides, the CDR3 is TGTGCCAGCAGCTTGGGGTGGACAGGGACCCAGCCCCAGCATTTT. Full variable domain (rest looked up from reference TRBV7-9 and TRBJ1-5): DTGVSQNPRHKITKRGQNVTFRCDPISEHNRLYWYRQTLGQGPEFLTYFQNEAQLEKSRLLSDRFSAERPKGSFSTLEIQRTEQGDSAMYLCASSLGWTGTQPQHFGDGTRLSIL.

This clone is a singleton in its sample. The chain recombines TRBV6-1 with TRBJ1-5, with D maybe TRBD1 (5 bases). Germline V lookup: CDR1 MNHNS, CDR2 SASEGT. V dropped 4 bases and J dropped 0 bases, with 10 bases sitting between them. CDR3 length: 15 residues. CDR3 DNA sequence: TGTGCCAGCAGTGCTCAGGGCGATAGCAATCAGCCCCAGCATTTT. This sequence encodes CASSAQGDSNQPQHF.

The sample holds many counts of this clone. The chain is built from TRBV5-1 and TRBJ2-3; 13 bases line up with TRBD2. The CDR3 spans 19 residues. CDR1 is SGHRS, CDR2 YFSETQ, per germline. The V gene end was trimmed by 4 bases and the J gene end by 3 bases; junction bases not matched to a gene: 14. CDR3 nucleotide sequence: TGCGCCAGCAGCCAGGGACTAGCGGGGAGTTGGGGCTGGACAGATACGCAGTATTTT. Translated: CASSQGLAGSWGWTDTQYF. Using reference TRBV5-1 and TRBJ2-3 for the parts outside the CDR3, the full variable domain is KAGVTQTPRYLIKTRGQQVTLSCSPISGHRSVSWYQQTPGQGLQFLFEYFSETQRNKGNFPGRFSGRQFSNSRSEMNVSTLELGDSALYLCASSQGLAGSWGWTDTQYFGPGTRLTVL.

V and J are TRBV4-2 and TRBJ2-1; 10 bases line up with TRBD2. CDR3 length: 20 amino acids. V was pared by 0 bases and J by 9 bases, with 20 bases of the junction left unmatched. Looked up from germline, CDR1 is LGHNA and CDR2 is YNFKEQ. DNA for the CDR3: TGTGCCAGCAGCCAAGAAGGCAGGGGGTCCACTAGCGGGAAAGGGAGTGAGCAGTTCTTC. It specifies CASSQEGRGSTSGKGSEQFF.

This clone was counted once. V gene TRBV28 combines with J gene TRBJ1-1; the D is unclear. Germline CDR1 reads MDHEN; CDR2 reads SYDVKM. The CDR3 is 12 residues long. Trimming shortened V by 1 base and J by 11 bases, and 11 bases separated the two germline ends. The CDR3 spells CASSLSLLGAFF. The CDR3 region has the DNA TGTGCCAGCAGTTTATCTCTGCTGGGGGCTTTCTTT.

This clone has more than one count but fewer than ten. The V call is TRBV6-6, the J call TRBJ2-7; the match to TRBD1 covers 7 bases. Unmatched junction bases numbered 2, after V lost 6 bases and J lost 6 bases. The CDR3 runs to 11 residues. Germline CDR1 reads MNHNY; CDR2 reads SVGAGI (reference sequence). The CDR3 nucleotides read TGTGCCAGCAGCACAGGGGCCGAGCAGTACTTC. Its translation is CASSTGAEQYF.

V usage is TRBV5-6 and J usage is TRBJ1-1; maybe TRBD1 (5 bases). The CDR3 has 11 residues. V was clipped by 4 bases and J by 8 bases, with 9 bases between them. Germline CDR1 reads SGHDT; CDR2 reads YYEEEE. This CDR3 reads CASSLTGEAFF. CDR3 sequence (DNA): TGTGCCAGCAGCCTTACAGGCGAAGCTTTCTTT.

V gene TRBV9 combines with J gene TRBJ2-3; no firm D call. Germline V gives CDR1 SGDLS, CDR2 YYNGEE. Between the trimmed V and J ends, which lost 4 bases and 1 base, there was a span of 16 bases. This CDR3 region has 16 residues. CDR3 loop: CASSLKAALGTDTQYF. CDR3 DNA sequence: TGTGCCAGCAGCCTTAAGGCGGCCTTGGGCACAGATACGCAGTATTTT.

This chain joins TRBV27 and TRBJ2-3; tentatively, D is TRBD2 (6 bases). The germline V gene has CDR1 MNHEY and CDR2 SMNVEV (reference sequence). V was cut by 6 bases and J by 1 base, with 14 bases left in between. This CDR3 comprises 15 residues. This CDR3 reads CASRVGGLGTDTQYF. Here the CDR3 DNA reads TGTGCCAGCAGGGTGGGGGGTTTGGGCACAGATACGCAGTATTTT.